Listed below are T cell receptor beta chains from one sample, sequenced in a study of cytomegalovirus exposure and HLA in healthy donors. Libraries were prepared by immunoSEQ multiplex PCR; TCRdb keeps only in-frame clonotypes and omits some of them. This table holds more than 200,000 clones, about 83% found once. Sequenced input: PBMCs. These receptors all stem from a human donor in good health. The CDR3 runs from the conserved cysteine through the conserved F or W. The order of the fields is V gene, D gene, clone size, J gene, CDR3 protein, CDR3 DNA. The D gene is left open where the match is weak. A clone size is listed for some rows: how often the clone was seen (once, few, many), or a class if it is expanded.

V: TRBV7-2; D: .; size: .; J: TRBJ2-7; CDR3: CASSPTSPSYEQYF; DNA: TGTGCCAGCAGCCCCACTAGCCCGAGCTACGAGCAGTACTTC
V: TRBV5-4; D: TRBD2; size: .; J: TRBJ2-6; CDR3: CASSLGGFSGANVLTF; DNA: TGTGCCAGCAGCCTGGGAGGGTTCTCTGGGGCCAACGTCCTGACTTTC
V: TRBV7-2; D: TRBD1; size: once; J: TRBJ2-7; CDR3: CASSQTGTELYEQYF; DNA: TGTGCCAGCAGCCAAACCGGGACAGAACTTTACGAGCAGTACTTC
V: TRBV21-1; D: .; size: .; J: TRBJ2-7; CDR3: CASSPPAPRSYEQYF; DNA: TGTGCCAGCAGTCCCCCCGCGCCCCGCTCCTACGAGCAGTACTTC
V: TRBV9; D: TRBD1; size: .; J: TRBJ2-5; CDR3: CASSVAPRRGETQYF; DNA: TGTGCCAGCAGCGTAGCTCCCCGCAGGGGGGAGACCCAGTACTTC
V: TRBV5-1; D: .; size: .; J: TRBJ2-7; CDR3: CASSGDYEQYF; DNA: TGCGCCAGCAGCGGAGACTACGAGCAGTACTTC
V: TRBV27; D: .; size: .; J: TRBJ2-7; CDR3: CASSRDSRAYEQYF; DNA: TGTGCCAGCAGTAGGGACTCCAGGGCCTACGAGCAGTACTTC
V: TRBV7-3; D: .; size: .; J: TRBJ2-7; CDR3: CASSLDSSPNEQYF; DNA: TGTGCCAGCAGCTTAGACTCATCTCCTAACGAGCAGTACTTC
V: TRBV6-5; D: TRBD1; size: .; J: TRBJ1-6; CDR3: CASSWDSENSPLHF; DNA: TGTGCCAGCAGTTGGGACAGCGAGAATTCACCCCTCCACTTT
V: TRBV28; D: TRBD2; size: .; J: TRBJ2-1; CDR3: CASSLAGVVDEQFF; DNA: TGTGCCAGCAGTTTAGCGGGAGTAGTCGATGAGCAGTTCTTC
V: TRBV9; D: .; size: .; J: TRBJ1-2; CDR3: CASSGGGLNYGYTF; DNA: TGTGCCAGCAGCGGTGGAGGGCTGAACTATGGCTACACCTTC
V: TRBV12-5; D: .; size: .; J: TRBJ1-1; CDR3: CASGLVSTGASFYDTEAFF; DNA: TGTGCTAGTGGTTTGGTATCAACAGGCGCTTCCTTTTATGACACTGAAGCTTTCTTT
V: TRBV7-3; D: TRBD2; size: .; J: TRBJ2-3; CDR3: CASSLSGSGADTQYF; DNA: TGTGCCAGCAGCTTAAGCGGGAGCGGGGCAGATACGCAGTATTTT
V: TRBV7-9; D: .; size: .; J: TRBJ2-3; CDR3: CASSISTDTQYF; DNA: TGTGCCAGCAGTATCAGCACAGATACGCAGTATTTT
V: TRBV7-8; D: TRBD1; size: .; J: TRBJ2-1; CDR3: CASSSLLDRGGHEQFF; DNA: TGTGCCAGCAGCTCTCTTTTGGACAGGGGAGGGCATGAGCAGTTCTTC
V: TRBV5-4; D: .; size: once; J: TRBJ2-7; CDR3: CASSLDIRGEYEQYF; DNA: TGTGCCAGCAGCTTGGACATCCGGGGAGAGTACGAGCAGTACTTC
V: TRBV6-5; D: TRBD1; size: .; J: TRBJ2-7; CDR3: CASSNGQGLSYEQYF; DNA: TGTGCCAGCAGTAACGGACAGGGCCTCTCCTACGAGCAGTACTTC
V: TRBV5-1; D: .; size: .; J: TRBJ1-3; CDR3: CASSLAQASSGNTIYF; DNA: TGCGCCAGCAGCTTGGCACAGGCCTCCTCTGGAAACACCATATATTTT
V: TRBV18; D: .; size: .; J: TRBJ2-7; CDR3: CASSYNPGGQNYEQYF; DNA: TGTGCCAGCTCCTACAACCCCGGGGGACAGAACTACGAGCAGTACTTC
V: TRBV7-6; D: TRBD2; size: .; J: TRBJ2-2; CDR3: CASSFFTPAGDNTGELFF; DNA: TGTGCCAGCAGCTTCTTCACCCCGGCGGGAGACAACACCGGGGAGCTGTTTTTT
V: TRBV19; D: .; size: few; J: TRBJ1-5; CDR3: CASSQVISNQPQHF; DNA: TGTGCCAGTAGTCAGGTGATTAGCAATCAGCCCCAGCATTTT
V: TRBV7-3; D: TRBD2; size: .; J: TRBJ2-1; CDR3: CASSVRTSGGYNEQFF; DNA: TGTGCCAGCAGCGTCCGGACTAGCGGGGGCTACAATGAGCAGTTCTTC
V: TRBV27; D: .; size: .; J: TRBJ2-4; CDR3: CASSLGGGLAKNIQYF; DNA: TGTGCCAGCAGTTTAGGGGGGGGGCTAGCCAAAAACATTCAGTACTTC
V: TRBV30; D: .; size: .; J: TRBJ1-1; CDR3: CAWSWVRGTEAFF; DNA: TGTGCCTGGAGTTGGGTACGGGGCACTGAAGCTTTCTTT
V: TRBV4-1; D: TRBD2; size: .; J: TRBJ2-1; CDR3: CASSPSSRESSYNEQFF; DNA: TGCGCCAGCAGCCCGAGCTCGCGGGAGAGCTCCTACAATGAGCAGTTCTTC
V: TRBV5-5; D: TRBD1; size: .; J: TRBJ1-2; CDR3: CASSLYPEPDRGDGYTF; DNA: TGTGCCAGCAGCTTATACCCAGAACCCGACAGGGGCGATGGCTACACCTTC
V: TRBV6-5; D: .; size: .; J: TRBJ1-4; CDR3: CASSSATPGGEKLFF; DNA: TGTGCCAGCAGTTCCGCGACTCCTGGCGGTGAAAAACTGTTTTTT
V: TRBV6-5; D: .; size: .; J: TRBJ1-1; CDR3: CASSYGEFHTEAFF; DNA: TGTGCCAGCAGTTACGGAGAGTTCCACACTGAAGCTTTCTTT
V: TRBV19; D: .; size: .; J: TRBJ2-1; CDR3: CASSKTGNNEQFF; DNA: TGTGCCAGTAGTAAAACAGGAAACAATGAGCAGTTCTTC
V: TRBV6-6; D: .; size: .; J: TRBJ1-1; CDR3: CASTKEGRNTEAFF; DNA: TGTGCCAGCACCAAGGAGGGGAGAAACACTGAAGCTTTCTTT
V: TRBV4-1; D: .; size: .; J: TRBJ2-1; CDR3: CASSQDWQASSYNEQFF; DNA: TGCGCCAGCAGCCAAGATTGGCAGGCGAGCTCCTACAATGAGCAGTTCTTC
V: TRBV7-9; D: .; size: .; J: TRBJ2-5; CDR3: CASSLEQGSSSLYF; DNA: TGTGCCAGCAGCTTAGAGCAGGGAAGCTCGTCGTTGTACTTC